The clone carrying this T cell receptor beta chain was counted a single time. Stated time point: after dendritic cell vaccination, including at tumor progression/relapse. Assay used: immunoSEQ multiplex PCR; TCRdb lists only in-frame clones, some missing. The data show roughly 60,000 clones, roughly 80% seen once. This specimen belongs to a study of glioma-infiltrating T cells after dendritic cell vaccination. Germline assignment: CDR1 MNHNY and CDR2 SVGAGI (reference sequence). The CDR3 has 16 residues. V was pared by 5 bases and J by 2 bases, with 11 bases of the junction left unmatched. This TCR came from a human donor with glioblastoma. The J gene is TRBJ1-1, the V gene TRBV6-6; 7 bases align to TRBD1. This specimen was blood, taken after dendritic cell vaccination. This CDR3 is CASSSPDRVPNTEAFF. The CDR3 DNA is TGTGCCAGCAGTAGCCCCGACAGGGTCCCAAACACTGAAGCTTTCTTT.